Sequencing of this TCR beta chain was carried out in a study of CD8 T cells in Susac syndrome. Random-hexamer reverse transcription was applied to roughly 0.5 to 1 ug RNA. Amplification of TCR beta CDR3 across 54 Vbeta and 13 Jbeta was performed with immunoSEQ multiplex PCR. Using its own MiXCR run on the immunoSEQ multiplex PCR reads, TCRdb lists one record per CDR3 protein. The table includes some 120,000 distinct CDR3 sequences, under 95% detected once. Study results and caveats: It was acknowledged in the study that the number of individuals who were included in its TCR sequencing and HLA analysis was relatively small.

Worth noting for this clonotype: What it recognizes is unknown.

Sequencing of TCR beta was performed on blood CD8+ T cells and on blood CD4+ T cells. TEMRA cells underwent FACS enrichment and CD8+ and CD4+ T cells underwent negative isolation. CDR3 length: 15 amino acids. Unmatched junction bases numbered 9, after V lost 6 bases and J lost 4 bases. Germline-derived CDR1 and CDR2 are MNHEY and SMNVEV (reference sequence). V usage is TRBV27 and J usage is TRBJ2-3, with 8 bases identical to TRBD2. The sequence was collected from a human donor with multiple sclerosis. Sequencing was carried out using CD8+ T cells from PBMCs. The CDR3 DNA is TGTGCCAGCAGAATCCTCGGGGGGGACCCAGATACGCAGTATTTT. Its protein is CASRILGGDPDTQYF.